Shown below are 29 T cell receptor beta chains from a single sample sequenced in a study of cytomegalovirus exposure and HLA in healthy donors. Primers: 60 Vbeta forward and 13 Jbeta reverse. The data were produced by immunoSEQ multiplex PCR, yet TCRdb's version contains in-frame clones alone and is incomplete. The data hold over 120,000 clones, with 77% observed a single time. Sequencing used PBMCs. The receptors originated from a male donor in good health and CMV-seronegative.

This chain links TRBV6-5 with TRBJ1-2; 8 bases are shared with TRBD1. This CDR3 is built from 16 residues. Germline lookup yields CDR1 MNHEY and CDR2 SVGAGI. Trimming removed 0 bases from V and 5 bases from J; junction bases left unmatched: 8. CDR3 in amino acids: CASSYSAQGAGYGYTF. CDR3 in DNA: TGTGCCAGCAGTTACTCCGCCCAGGGGGCAGGTTATGGCTACACCTTC.

A word on this clone: The same CDR3 can be traced to other DNA sequences in this sample. This chain uses TRBV7-2 with TRBJ1-1, with D possibly matching TRBD1 (6 bases). CDR1 and CDR2 (germline): SGHTA, FQGNSA. Trimming took 0 bases from V and 5 from J, leaving 10 bases between them. This CDR3 region has 14 residues. CDR3 region: CASSLALGGTEAFF. The CDR3 nucleotides are TGTGCCAGCAGCTTAGCCCTAGGGGGAACTGAAGCTTTCTTT.

V and J are TRBV5-1 and TRBJ1-6; weak D call: TRBD1 (6 bases). The CDR3 is made up of 14 amino acids. CDR1 is SGHRS, CDR2 YFSETQ, per germline. Trimming left V 4 bases short and J 9 bases short, with 14 bases between. In nucleotides, the CDR3 is TGCGCCAGCAGCGGTCCAGGGGTGGGTTCACCCCTCCACTTT. Amino acids: CASSGPGVGSPLHF.

As to this clone: One junction end does not reproduce the germline sequence, and a read error may be involved. The chain is built from TRBV7-7 and TRBJ2-3; perhaps TRBD2 as D (6 bases). The germline CDR1 and CDR2 sequences are SSHAT and FNYEAQ (reference sequence). The CDR3 extends over 15 amino acids. CDR3 nucleotide sequence: TGTGCTAGCAGCCCAGGGACTTCTAGCACAGATACGCAGTATTTT. Residues: CASSPGTSSTDTQYF.

This chain connects TRBV23-1 to TRBJ1-2; no firm D call. TRBV23-1 is an open reading frame whose function is uncertain. The CDR3 length is 15 residues. Trimming removed 0 bases from V and 4 bases from J, with 12 bases in between. The CDR3 DNA sequence: TGCGCCAGCAGTCAATCTACTTGGGCCAGCTATGGCTACACCTTC. It encodes CASSQSTWASYGYTF.

V gene TRBV5-1 combines with J gene TRBJ2-1; 9 positions agree with TRBD2. J gave up 6 bases and V 4 bases, and 20 bases lay outside the gene matches. Germline V gene lookup returns CDR1 SGHRS and CDR2 YFSETQ. The CDR3 is 19 amino acids. CDR3 amino acids: CASSLRRAGGRLFSNEQFF. CDR3 nucleotides: TGCGCCAGCAGCCTCCGACGAGCGGGGGGCCGCTTATTTTCCAATGAGCAGTTCTTC.

The J gene is TRBJ2-3, the V gene TRBV6-1; 9 nucleotides align to TRBD1. Germline CDR1 MNHNS, CDR2 SASEGT. Trimming took 6 bases from V and 4 from J; bases not matched to a gene: 2. The CDR3 covers 13 residues. CDR3 bases: TGTGCCAGCAGCAGGACAGGGGCAGATACGCAGTATTTT. Encoded protein: CASSRTGADTQYF.

The V gene is TRBV19, the J gene TRBJ1-3, with 7 nucleotides matching TRBD1. CDR1 and CDR2 from the germline V gene are LNHDA and SQIVND (reference sequence). The V gene end was trimmed by 4 bases and the J gene end by 2 bases; junction bases not matched to a gene: 8. The CDR3 runs 16 residues. The CDR3 bases are TGTGCCAGTAGTACACAGACAGGGACGGCTGGAAACACCATATATTTT. Amino acids: CASSTQTGTAGNTIYF.

Details on this clone: Germline and junction disagree at one end, which may indicate a read error. The chain carries TRBV29-1 and TRBJ1-6, with D hard to call. This CDR3 has 15 amino acids. The V gene's germline CDR1 is SQVTM and CDR2 ANQGSEA. The chain's CDR3 is CSVKESRGSNSPLHF. The DNA of the CDR3 is TGCAGCGTTAAAGAGAGCCGGGGATCTAATTCACCCCTCCACTTT.

The chain joins TRBV6-5 to TRBJ1-5; possibly TRBD1 for D (5 bases). V was clipped by 6 bases and J by 1 base, with 13 bases between them. The CDR3 consists of 15 residues. Germline loops: CDR1 MNHEY, CDR2 SVGAGI. The CDR3 nucleotides read TGTGCCAGCAGCAGGGAGGGTCGAAGCAATCAGCCCCAGCATTTT. As protein: CASSREGRSNQPQHF.

This clone was seen only once. Other DNA sequences from this sample encode an identical CDR3 as well. The chain employs TRBV11-2 and TRBJ1-1; weak D call: TRBD1 (5 bases). This CDR3 has 14 residues. The V gene lost 5 bases and the J gene lost 7 bases, with 17 bases spanning the gap. CDR1 is SGHAT, CDR2 FQNNGV, per germline. For the CDR3, the DNA is TGTGCCAGCAGCCTTAGTCGGGGGACGGGTGAAGCTTTCTTT. It specifies CASSLSRGTGEAFF.

Comment on this clone: The sample contains more than one DNA sequence encoding this CDR3. The chain has TRBV2 and TRBJ1-3; 7 bases agree with TRBD1. The CDR3 consists of 15 residues. The V segment lost 6 bases and the J segment 4 bases; nucleotides outside the gene matches: 9. Germline V gene data show CDR1 as SNHLY and CDR2 as FYNNEI. The CDR3 DNA reads TGTGCCAGCAGCGCCCCAGGGGGACCCGGAAACACCATATATTTT. Translated: CASSAPGGPGNTIYF.

The chain couples TRBV6-5 to TRBJ1-5, with a tentative D call TRBD1 (5 bases). Trimming took off 8 bases at V and 3 bases at J, with 11 bases between the two ends. The germline V gene has CDR1 MNHEY and CDR2 SVGAGI. The CDR3 has 13 amino acids. In DNA, the CDR3 is TGTGCCAGCCGGGGGACCAACAATCAGCCCCAGCATTTT. It codes for CASRGTNNQPQHF.

As regards this clone: This specimen includes other DNA sequences encoding the same CDR3. The chain combines TRBV6-4 with TRBJ2-3, with D maybe TRBD2 (5 bases). V was clipped by 3 bases and J by 5 bases, with 15 bases between them. Germline lookup yields CDR1 MRHNA and CDR2 SNTAGT. CDR3 length: 15 amino acids. The CDR3 region is CASSELPSGGDTQYF. The CDR3 nucleotides read TGTGCCAGCAGTGAGTTGCCTAGTGGAGGAGATACGCAGTATTTT.

The chain is built from TRBV14 and TRBJ1-1; D is unresolved. CDR3 size: 13 residues. The V gene's germline CDR1 is SGHDN and CDR2 FVKESK. V shed 1 base and J shed 10 bases, with 13 bases lying between them. CDR3 protein: CASSQVLRVGAFF. The CDR3 DNA is TGTGCCAGCAGCCAAGTCTTGAGGGTTGGAGCTTTCTTT.

The chain joins TRBV30 to TRBJ2-2; 11 positions match TRBD1. The V and J ends lost 5 bases and 0 bases, in that order; junction bases with no gene match: 14. This CDR3 comprises 19 residues. The germline V gene encodes CDR1 GTSNPN and CDR2 SVGIG (reference sequence). In DNA form, the CDR3 reads TGTGCCTGGGGGGCCAGCGGGACAGGGGGAATCTCGAACACCGGGGAGCTGTTTTTT. It yields the protein CAWGASGTGGISNTGELFF.

This clone has more than one count but fewer than ten. The chain uses TRBV11-2 and TRBJ2-7, with 8 bases fitting TRBD2. V was clipped by 1 base and J by 0 bases; unmatched bases: 2. This CDR3 comprises 15 residues. Germline V gene lookup returns CDR1 SGHAT and CDR2 FQNNGV. CDR3 sequence reads: CASSLVGTSSYEQYF. The CDR3 DNA reads as TGTGCCAGCAGCTTAGTAGGGACTAGCTCCTACGAGCAGTACTTC.

The chain has TRBV5-4 and TRBJ2-5; TRBD2 is a possible D gene (5 bases). V gave up 1 base and J gave up 3 bases, with 10 bases separating them. This CDR3 region has 14 residues. From germline, CDR1 is SGHNT and CDR2 YYREEE (reference sequence). The CDR3 region has the DNA TGTGCCAGCAGCTTGTTCGACGGGGAAGAGACCCAGTACTTC. Its translation is CASSLFDGEETQYF.

The chain combines TRBV29-1 with TRBJ2-6; 12 positions agree with TRBD1. The V segment lost 4 bases and the J segment 4 bases; nucleotides outside the gene matches: 5. This CDR3 region has 16 residues. The germline V gene encodes CDR1 SQVTM and CDR2 ANQGSEA. The CDR3 DNA reads TGCAGCGTTGGTGGGACAGGGGGCGCCGGGGCCAACGTCCTGACTTTC. The encoded protein is CSVGGTGGAGANVLTF. Full variable domain (outside the CDR3, taken from reference TRBV29-1 and TRBJ2-6): SAVISQKPSRDICQRGTSLTIQCQVDSQVTMMFWYRQQPGQSLTLIATANQGSEATYESGFVIDKFPISRPNLTFSTLTVSNMSPEDSSIYLCSVGGTGGAGANVLTFGAGSRLTVL.

The chain has TRBV7-3 and TRBJ2-2; TRBD2 aligns across 9 bases. Trimming removed 5 bases from V and 7 bases from J; junction bases left unmatched: 11. Germline V gene data show CDR1 as SGHTA and CDR2 as FQGTGA. This CDR3 has 16 amino acids. CDR3 DNA: TGTGCCAGCAGCCCCCGGGCGGGAGCGGGAGGCGGGGAGCTGTTTTTT. Amino acid sequence: CASSPRAGAGGGELFF.

The chain uses TRBV7-9 and TRBJ2-7; TRBD2 matches 13 bases. This CDR3 is built from 15 residues. V was clipped by 5 bases and J by 3 bases; unmatched bases: 4. CDR1 is SEHNR, CDR2 FQNEAQ, per germline (reference sequence). In DNA form, the CDR3 reads TGTGCCAGCAGCCCAAGGACTAGCGGGAGCTACGAGCAGTACTTC. This translates into CASSPRTSGSYEQYF.

This clone was detected only a few times. This rearrangement joins TRBV14 to TRBJ2-7; D is unresolved. The CDR3 runs to 12 residues. Per germline, CDR1 SGHDN and CDR2 FVKESK. V lost 1 base and J 7 bases, leaving 8 bases between the germline ends. This CDR3 is CASSQASWEQYF. The CDR3 nucleotides are TGTGCCAGCAGCCAAGCGAGCTGGGAGCAGTACTTC.

V gene TRBV29-1 combines with J gene TRBJ2-5; TRBD1 matches 8 bases. The J call may be in error: the DNA end matches TRBJ2-7 better. Germline CDR1 SQVTM, CDR2 ANQGSEA. This CDR3 has 14 amino acids. This chain's CDR3 is CSVDRTGSSYEQYF. CDR3 coding DNA: TGCAGCGTTGATAGGACAGGGTCTTCCTACGAGCAGTACTTC.

This clone has just a few counts. V gene TRBV4-1 combines with J gene TRBJ2-5, with TRBD2 matching over 11 bases. The CDR3 loop spans 15 amino acids. J gave up 10 bases and V 2 bases, and 9 bases lay outside the gene matches. CDR1 is MGHRA, CDR2 YSYEKL, per germline. CDR3 sequence reads: CASSQLAGGPVNQYF. CDR3 in DNA: TGCGCCAGCAGCCAACTAGCGGGGGGCCCCGTAAACCAGTACTTC.

This clone was counted a single time. At one boundary the junction diverges from the germline segment, which might be a read error. The gene calls are TRBV7-7 and TRBJ2-1; perhaps TRBD2 as D (6 bases). The CDR3 covers 15 residues. Per germline, CDR1 SSHAT and CDR2 FNYEAQ (reference sequence). The CDR3 DNA follows: TGTGCTAGCAGCCGAGGGACTCCCCCCGGCCATGAGCAGTTCTTC. This sequence encodes CASSRGTPPGHEQFF.

This chain joins TRBV13 and TRBJ2-5, with TRBD2 matching 14 bases. Germline V gives CDR1 PRHDT, CDR2 FYEKMQ (reference sequence). The ends lost 5 bases at V and 5 bases at J; junction bases unmatched: 10. The CDR3 is made up of 17 amino acids. The CDR3 region is CASSPGLAGETEETQYF. For the CDR3, the DNA is TGTGCCAGCAGCCCGGGACTAGCGGGGGAGACGGAGGAGACCCAGTACTTC.

The CDR3 DNA reads TGTGCCAGCAGTGAAATAGCGGGGGGTTATAATTCACCCCTCCACTTT. Translating it yields CASSEIAGGYNSPLHF. This rearrangement joins TRBV6-1 to TRBJ1-6, with a weak D call TRBD1 (5 bases). This CDR3 is built from 16 residues. The V gene's germline CDR1 is MNHNS and CDR2 SASEGT. V was trimmed by 2 bases and J by 4 bases, leaving 12 bases between them.

This rearrangement joins TRBV9 to TRBJ1-2; 8 bases are a match to TRBD1. After removal of 4 bases from V and 7 bases from J, the junction contained 12 bases not matched to a gene. The V gene's germline CDR1 is SGDLS and CDR2 YYNGEE. The CDR3 sequence is 15 residues long. This CDR3 is CASSPQQGVKVGYTF. The DNA for the CDR3 is TGTGCCAGCAGCCCCCAACAGGGGGTGAAGGTTGGCTACACCTTC.

The rearrangement uses TRBV11-2 and TRBJ2-6; no firm D call. Germline CDR1 is SGHAT and CDR2 is FQNNGV. V was shortened by 1 base and J by 4 bases, with 14 bases between the two germline ends. This CDR3 is 17 amino acids long. DNA for the CDR3: TGTGCCAGCAGCTTAGTCGCGTTAAATGTAGGGGCCAACGTCCTGACTTTC. Amino acid sequence: CASSLVALNVGANVLTF. Full variable domain (remainder filled in from reference TRBV11-2 and TRBJ2-6): EAGVAQSPRYKIIEKRQSVAFWCNPISGHATLYWYQQILGQGPKLLIQFQNNGVVDDSQLPKDRFSAERLKGVDSTLKIQPAKLEDSAVYLCASSLVALNVGANVLTFGAGSRLTVL.